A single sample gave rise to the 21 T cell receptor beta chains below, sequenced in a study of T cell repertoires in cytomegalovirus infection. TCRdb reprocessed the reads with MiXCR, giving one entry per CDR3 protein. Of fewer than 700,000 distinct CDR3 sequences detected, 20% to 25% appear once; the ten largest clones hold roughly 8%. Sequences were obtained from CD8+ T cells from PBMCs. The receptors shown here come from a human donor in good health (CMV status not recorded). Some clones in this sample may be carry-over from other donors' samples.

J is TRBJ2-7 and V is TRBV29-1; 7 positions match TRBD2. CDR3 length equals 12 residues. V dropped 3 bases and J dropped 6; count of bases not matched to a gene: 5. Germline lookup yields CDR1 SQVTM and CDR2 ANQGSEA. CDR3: CSVEGGVAEQYF. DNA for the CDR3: TGCAGCGTTGAGGGGGGGGTAGCCGAGCAGTACTTC.

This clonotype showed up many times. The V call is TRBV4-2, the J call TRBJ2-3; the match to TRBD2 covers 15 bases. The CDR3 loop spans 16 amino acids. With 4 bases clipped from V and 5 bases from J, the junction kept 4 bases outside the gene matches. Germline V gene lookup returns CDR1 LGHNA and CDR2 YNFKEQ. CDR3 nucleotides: TGTGCCAGCAGCCTCCGGACTAGCGGGGGGGAAGATACGCAGTATTTT. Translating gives CASSLRTSGGEDTQYF.

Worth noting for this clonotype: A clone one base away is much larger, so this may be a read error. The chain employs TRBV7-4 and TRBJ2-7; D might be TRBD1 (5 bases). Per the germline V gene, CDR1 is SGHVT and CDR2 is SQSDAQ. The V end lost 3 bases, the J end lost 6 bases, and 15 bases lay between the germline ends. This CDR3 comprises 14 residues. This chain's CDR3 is CASSLDGGHLEQYF. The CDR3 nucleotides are TGTGCCAGCAGCTTGGACGGCGGACACCTCGAGCAGTACTTC.

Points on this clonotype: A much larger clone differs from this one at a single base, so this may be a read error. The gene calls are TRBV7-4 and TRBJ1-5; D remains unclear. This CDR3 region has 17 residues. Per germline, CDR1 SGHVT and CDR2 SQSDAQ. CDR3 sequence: CTSTPPPLWHSNQPQHF. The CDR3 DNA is TGTACCAGCACCCCCCCCCCTTTATGGCATAGCAATCAGCCCCAGCATTTT.

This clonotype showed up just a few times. CDR3: CASSLSRNGYTF. The CDR3 bases are TGCGCCAGCAGCTTGTCAAGGAATGGCTACACCTTC. The chain uses TRBV5-1 and TRBJ1-2, with D uncertain. The CDR3 totals 12 residues. Germline CDR1 and CDR2: SGHRS and YFSETQ. With 1 base removed from V and 6 bases from J, the gap between germline ends came to 7 bases.

CDR3 nucleotide sequence: TGCAGTGCTAGAGAGACCGAGACTAGCGGGGGGGCGGAGCAGTTCTTC. Protein product: CSARETETSGGAEQFF. This chain connects TRBV20-1 to TRBJ2-1; 14 bases align to TRBD2. The trim removed 0 bases at V and 10 bases at J, leaving 8 bases unmatched. Germline V gene sequence: CDR1 DFQATT, CDR2 SNEGSKA (reference sequence). This CDR3 is built from 16 residues.

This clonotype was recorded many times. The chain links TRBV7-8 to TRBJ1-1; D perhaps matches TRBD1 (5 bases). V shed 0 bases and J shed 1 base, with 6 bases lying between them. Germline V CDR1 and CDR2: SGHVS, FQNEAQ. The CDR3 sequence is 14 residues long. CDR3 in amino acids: CASSLAGENTEAFF. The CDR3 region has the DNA TGTGCCAGCAGCTTAGCGGGGGAGAACACTGAAGCTTTCTTT.

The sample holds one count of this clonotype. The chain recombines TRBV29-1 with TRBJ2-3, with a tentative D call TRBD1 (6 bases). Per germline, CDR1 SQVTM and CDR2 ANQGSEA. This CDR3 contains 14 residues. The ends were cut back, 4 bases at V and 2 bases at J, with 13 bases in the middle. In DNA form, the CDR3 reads TGCAGCGTTGCCTGGGACACCTACACAGATACGCAGTATTTT. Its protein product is CSVAWDTYTDTQYF.

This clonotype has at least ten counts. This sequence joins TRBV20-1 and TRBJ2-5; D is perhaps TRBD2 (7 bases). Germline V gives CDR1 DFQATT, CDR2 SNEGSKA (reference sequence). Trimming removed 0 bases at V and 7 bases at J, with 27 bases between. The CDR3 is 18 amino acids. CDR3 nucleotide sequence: TGCAGTGCTAGAGATGATACTCGTTATAGGGGGGGGCGTGGGACCCAGTACTTC. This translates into CSARDDTRYRGGRGTQYF.

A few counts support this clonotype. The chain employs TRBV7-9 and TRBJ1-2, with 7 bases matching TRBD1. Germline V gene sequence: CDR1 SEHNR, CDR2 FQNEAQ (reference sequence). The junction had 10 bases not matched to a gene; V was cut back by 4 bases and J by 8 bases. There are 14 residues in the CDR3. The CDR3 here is CASSSIPDRRGYTF. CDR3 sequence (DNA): TGTGCCAGCAGCTCTATACCGGACAGGCGCGGCTACACCTTC.

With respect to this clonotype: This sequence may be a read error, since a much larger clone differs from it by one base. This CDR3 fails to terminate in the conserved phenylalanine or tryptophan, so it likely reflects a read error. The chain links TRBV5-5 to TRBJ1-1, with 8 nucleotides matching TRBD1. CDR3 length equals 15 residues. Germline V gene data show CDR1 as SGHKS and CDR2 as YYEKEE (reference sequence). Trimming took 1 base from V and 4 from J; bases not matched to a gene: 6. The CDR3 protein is CASSLFRTGRTEAFS. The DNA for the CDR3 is TGTGCCAGCAGCTTGTTCAGGACAGGGCGCACTGAAGCTTTCTCT.

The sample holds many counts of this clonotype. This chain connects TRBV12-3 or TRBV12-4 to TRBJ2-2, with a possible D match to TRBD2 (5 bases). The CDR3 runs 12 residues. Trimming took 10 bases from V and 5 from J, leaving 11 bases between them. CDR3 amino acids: CATPEVTGELFF. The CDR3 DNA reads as TGTGCCACCCCGGAGGTGACCGGGGAGCTGTTTTTT.

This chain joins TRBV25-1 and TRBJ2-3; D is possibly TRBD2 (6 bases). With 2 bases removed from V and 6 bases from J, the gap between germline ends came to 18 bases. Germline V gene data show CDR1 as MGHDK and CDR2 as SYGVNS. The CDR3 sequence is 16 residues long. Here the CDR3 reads CASSEQEGLFRDTQYF. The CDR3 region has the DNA TGTGCCAGCAGTGAACAGGAGGGACTTTTCAGGGATACGCAGTATTTT.

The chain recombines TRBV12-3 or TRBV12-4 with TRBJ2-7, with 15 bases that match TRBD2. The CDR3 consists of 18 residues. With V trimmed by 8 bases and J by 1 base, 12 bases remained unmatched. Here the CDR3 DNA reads TGTGCCAGCTTTCTCTCGGGACTAGCGGGGGGCCGGTCCTACGAGCAGTACTTC. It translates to CASFLSGLAGGRSYEQYF.

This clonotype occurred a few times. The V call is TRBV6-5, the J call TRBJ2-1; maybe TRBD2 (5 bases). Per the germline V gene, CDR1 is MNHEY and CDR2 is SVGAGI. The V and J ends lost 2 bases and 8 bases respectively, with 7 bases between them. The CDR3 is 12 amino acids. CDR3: CASSYVGDEQFF. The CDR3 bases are TGTGCCAGCAGTTACGTCGGGGATGAGCAGTTCTTC.

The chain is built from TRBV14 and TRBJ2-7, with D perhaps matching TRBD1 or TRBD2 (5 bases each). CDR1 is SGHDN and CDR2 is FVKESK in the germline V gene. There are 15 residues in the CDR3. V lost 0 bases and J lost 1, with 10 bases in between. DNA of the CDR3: TGTGCCAGCAGCCAAGAAAGGGACGGATCCTACGAGCAGTACTTC. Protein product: CASSQERDGSYEQYF.

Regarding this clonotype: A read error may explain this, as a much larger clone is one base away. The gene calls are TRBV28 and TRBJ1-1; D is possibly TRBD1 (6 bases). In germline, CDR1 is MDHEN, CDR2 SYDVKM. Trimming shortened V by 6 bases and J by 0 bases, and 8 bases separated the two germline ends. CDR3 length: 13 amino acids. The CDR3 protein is CASRRTVNTEAFF. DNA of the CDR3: TGTGCCAGCAGGAGGACAGTGAACACTGAAGCTTTCTTT.

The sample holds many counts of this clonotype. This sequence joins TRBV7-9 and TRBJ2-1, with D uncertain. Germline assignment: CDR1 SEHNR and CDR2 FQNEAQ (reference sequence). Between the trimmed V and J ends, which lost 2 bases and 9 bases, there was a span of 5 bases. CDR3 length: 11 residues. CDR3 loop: CASSLKVEQFF. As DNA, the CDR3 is TGTGCCAGCAGCTTAAAGGTTGAGCAGTTCTTC.

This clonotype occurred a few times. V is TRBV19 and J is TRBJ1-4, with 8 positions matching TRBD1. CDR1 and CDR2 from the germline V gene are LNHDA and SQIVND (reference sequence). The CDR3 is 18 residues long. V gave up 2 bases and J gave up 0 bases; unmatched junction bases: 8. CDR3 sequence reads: CASSIFGQGQATNEKLFF. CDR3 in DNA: TGTGCCAGTAGTATATTCGGACAGGGACAAGCAACTAATGAAAAACTGTTTTTT.

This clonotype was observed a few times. CDR3 region: CASSQVATNEKLFF. DNA for the CDR3: TGTGCCAGCAGCCAGGTAGCGACTAATGAAAAACTGTTTTTT. The chain carries TRBV7-9 and TRBJ1-4; D ambiguous. Germline V gene lookup returns CDR1 SEHNR and CDR2 FQNEAQ (reference sequence). This CDR3 spans 14 amino acids. The V end lost 5 bases, the J end lost 2 bases, and 9 bases lay between the germline ends.

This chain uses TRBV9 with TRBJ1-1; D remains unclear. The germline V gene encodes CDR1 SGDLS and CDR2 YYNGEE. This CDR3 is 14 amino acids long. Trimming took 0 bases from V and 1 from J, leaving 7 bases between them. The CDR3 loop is CASSVVDGNTEAFF. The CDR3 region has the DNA TGTGCCAGCAGCGTAGTAGACGGGAACACTGAAGCTTTCTTT. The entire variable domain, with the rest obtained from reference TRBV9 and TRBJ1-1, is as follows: DSGVTQTPKHLITATGQRVTLRCSPRSGDLSVYWYQQSLDQGLQFLIQYYNGEERAKGNILERFSAQQFPDLHSELNLSSLELGDSALYFCASSVVDGNTEAFFGQGTRLTVV.